The 7 T cell receptor beta chains below were found in one sample sequenced in a study of control samples from healthy donors and cancer patients. Produced via immunoSEQ multiplex PCR; TCRdb's table is partial and in-frame only. The sample yields approximately 130,000 clones, approximately 88% seen once. What was sequenced was blood. Receptors were obtained from a middle-aged man in good health.

This clone was picked up one time. V and J are TRBV5-4 and TRBJ1-4; D unclear. V dropped 7 bases and J dropped 8 bases, with 15 bases sitting between them. This CDR3 contains 13 residues. Germline V CDR1 and CDR2: SGHNT, YYREEE (reference sequence). The chain's CDR3 is CASSGNHREKLFF. As DNA, the CDR3 is TGTGCCAGCTCCGGAAATCACCGGGAAAAACTGTTTTTT.

This chain links TRBV5-1 with TRBJ1-5; D remains ambiguous. The CDR3 totals 13 residues. Trimming shortened V by 0 bases and J by 4 bases, and 5 bases separated the two germline ends. CDR1 and CDR2 (germline): SGHRS, YFSETQ. The CDR3 DNA sequence: TGCGCCAGCAGCTTGGAATGGAATCAGCCCCAGCATTTT. This codes for CASSLEWNQPQHF.

V and J are TRBV10-3 and TRBJ1-2, with no clear D. In germline, CDR1 is ENHRY, CDR2 SYGVKD. Between the trimmed V and J ends, which lost 4 bases and 1 base, there was a span of 13 bases. This CDR3 spans 15 amino acids. CDR3 region: CAISGGVGSNYGYTF. The CDR3 region has the DNA TGTGCCATCAGTGGGGGAGTGGGTAGTAACTATGGCTACACCTTC.

This clone occurred a few times. Other DNA sequences of this sample code for an identical CDR3. V gene TRBV5-1 combines with J gene TRBJ2-7, with 15 nucleotides matching TRBD2. CDR1 is SGHRS and CDR2 is YFSETQ in the germline V gene. The CDR3 has 18 amino acids. V gave up 0 bases and J gave up 4 bases; unmatched junction bases: 8. Here the CDR3 reads CASSLDGTSGGRGYEQYF. CDR3 DNA sequence: TGCGCCAGCAGCTTGGACGGGACTAGCGGGGGGCGGGGTTACGAGCAGTACTTC. Together with reference TRBV5-1 and TRBJ2-7, the CDR3 gives the full variable domain: KAGVTQTPRYLIKTRGQQVTLSCSPISGHRSVSWYQQTPGQGLQFLFEYFSETQRNKGNFPGRFSGRQFSNSRSEMNVSTLELGDSALYLCASSLDGTSGGRGYEQYFGPGTRLTVT.

CDR3 in amino acids: CASSPYSADTQYF. The CDR3 nucleotides read TGTGCCAGCAGCCCCTACTCCGCGGATACGCAGTATTTT. The chain is built from TRBV11-2 and TRBJ2-3; D call uncertain. V shed 5 bases and J shed 6 bases, with 12 bases lying between them. CDR1 and CDR2 from the germline V gene are SGHAT and FQNNGV. The CDR3 sequence is 13 residues long.

Here the CDR3 DNA reads TGCGCCAGCAGCTTGGCCGGCAGGGTTGCTGGAAACACCATATATTTT. It specifies CASSLAGRVAGNTIYF. V is TRBV5-1 and J is TRBJ1-3, with D tentatively TRBD1 (5 bases). The CDR3 is 16 residues long. Germline loops: CDR1 SGHRS, CDR2 YFSETQ. V lost 0 bases to trimming and J lost 2 bases, with 12 bases between them. The whole variable domain, remainder taken from reference TRBV5-1 and TRBJ1-3, is KAGVTQTPRYLIKTRGQQVTLSCSPISGHRSVSWYQQTPGQGLQFLFEYFSETQRNKGNFPGRFSGRQFSNSRSEMNVSTLELGDSALYLCASSLAGRVAGNTIYFGEGSWLTVV.

The CDR3: CASSLVDRYYGYTF. In nucleotides, the CDR3 is TGTGCCAGCAGCTTAGTCGATAGATACTATGGCTACACCTTC. The chain has TRBV7-9 and TRBJ1-2; no definite D call. V was trimmed by 1 base and J by 3 bases, leaving 9 bases between them. This CDR3 has 14 amino acids. Per germline, CDR1 SEHNR and CDR2 FQNEAQ (reference sequence).